The sequence of this T cell receptor beta chain was determined in a study of shared clonotypes between healthy human individuals. Method: immunoSEQ multiplex PCR; TCRdb's copy keeps in-frame clones and lacks some. The sample holds more than 850,000 clones, around 78% seen once. This CDR3 comprises 16 residues. V lost 5 bases, J lost 2 bases, and 15 bases lay in between. Germline values: CDR1 MNHNY, CDR2 SVGAGI (reference sequence). This clone was picked up one time. The TCR sequence derives from a man aged 18 to 30 in good health. Some clones in this sample may be carry-over from other donors' samples. Sequencing was carried out using memory CD4+ T cells from PBMCs. Subset in this sample: CD45RA-negative fraction. This chain joins TRBV6-6 and TRBJ2-2; no clear D. The CDR3 loop is CASSKDPPGNTGELFF. The CDR3 nucleotides read TGTGCCAGCAGTAAGGACCCCCCCGGAAACACCGGGGAGCTGTTTTTT.